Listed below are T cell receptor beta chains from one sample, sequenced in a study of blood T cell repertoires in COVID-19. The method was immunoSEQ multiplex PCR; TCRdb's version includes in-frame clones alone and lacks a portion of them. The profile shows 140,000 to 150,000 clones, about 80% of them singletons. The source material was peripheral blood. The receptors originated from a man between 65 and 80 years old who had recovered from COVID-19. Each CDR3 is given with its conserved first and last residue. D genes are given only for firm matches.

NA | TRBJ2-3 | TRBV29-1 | CSIPGTDTQYF
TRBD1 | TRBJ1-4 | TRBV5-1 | CASSLGGTVNEKLFF
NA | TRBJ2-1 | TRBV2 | CASSLYRDSYNEQFF
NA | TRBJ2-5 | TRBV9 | CASSASSLGETQYF
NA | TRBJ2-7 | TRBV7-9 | CASSLTSGTHEQYF
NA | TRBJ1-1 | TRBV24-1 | CATRWGEGTEAFF
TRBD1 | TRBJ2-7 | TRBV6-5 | CASSYEGQGYEQYF
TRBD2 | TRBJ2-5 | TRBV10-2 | CASSDARGSGRAETQYF
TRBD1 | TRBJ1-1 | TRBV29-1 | CSALGTVATEAFF
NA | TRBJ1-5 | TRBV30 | CAWDQGHNQPQHF
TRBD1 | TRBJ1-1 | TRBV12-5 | CASGPDRGDREAFF
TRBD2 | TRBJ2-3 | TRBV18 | CASSPLRERGADTQYF
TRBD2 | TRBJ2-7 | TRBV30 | CAWSHGEGPAGEQYF
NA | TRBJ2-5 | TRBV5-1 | CASSGYGRGETQYF
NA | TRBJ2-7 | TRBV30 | CAWTGLRGSYEQYF
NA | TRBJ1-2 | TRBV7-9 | CASSPGVGYTF
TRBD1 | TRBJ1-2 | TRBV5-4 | CASSQGQGYYGYTF
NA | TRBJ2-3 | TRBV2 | CARRSPADTQYF
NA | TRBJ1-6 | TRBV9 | CASSVEMSPNSPLHF
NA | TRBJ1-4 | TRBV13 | CASSSYSGTNEKLFF
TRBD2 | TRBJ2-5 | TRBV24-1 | CATSDSTPGGQETQYF
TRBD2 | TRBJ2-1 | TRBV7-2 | CASNPWASGSNEQFF
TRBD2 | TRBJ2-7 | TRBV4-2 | CASSQGSSGTIEQYF
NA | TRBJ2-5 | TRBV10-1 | CASSESIIGGRETQYF
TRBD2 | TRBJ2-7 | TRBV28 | CASSFSLAGLSYEQYF
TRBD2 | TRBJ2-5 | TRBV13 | CASSLAGLAGETQYF
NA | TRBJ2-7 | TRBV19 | CASSNRYEQYF
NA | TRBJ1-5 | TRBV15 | CATSRDWHQPQHF
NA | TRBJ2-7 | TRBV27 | CASSQREASYEQYF
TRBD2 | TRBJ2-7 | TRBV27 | CASSPGTSGKLEQYF
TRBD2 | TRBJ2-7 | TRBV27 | CASSFLLSGSQYEQYF
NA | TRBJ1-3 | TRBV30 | CAWNAAVGNTIYF
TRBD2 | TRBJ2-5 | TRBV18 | CASSPTSGRETQYF
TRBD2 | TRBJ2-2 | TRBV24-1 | CATSDPSGSNTGELFF
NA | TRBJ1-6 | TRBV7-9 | CASSPRQTDNSPLHF
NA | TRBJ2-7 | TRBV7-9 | CASSYVPADYEQYF
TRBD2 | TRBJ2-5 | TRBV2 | CASAGAGVWGRETQYF
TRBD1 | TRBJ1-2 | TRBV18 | CASSLYTGDYGYTF
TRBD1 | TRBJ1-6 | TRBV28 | CAGKGQGFSPLHF
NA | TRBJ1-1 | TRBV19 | CASSIPTEMNTEAFF
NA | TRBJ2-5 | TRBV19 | CASSMPQQETQYF
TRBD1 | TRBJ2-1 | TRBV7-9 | CASSSTGVTSNEQFF
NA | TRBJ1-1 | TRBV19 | CASSPNGGGHTEAFF
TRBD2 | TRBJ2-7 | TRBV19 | CASSLGEGPYEQYF
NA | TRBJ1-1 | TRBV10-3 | CAISNTNTEAFF
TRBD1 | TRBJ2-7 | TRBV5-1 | CASSSEGGASGRFYEQYF
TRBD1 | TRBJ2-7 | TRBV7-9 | CASSYTRDSPYEQYF
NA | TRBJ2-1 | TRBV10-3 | CAISASGTYNEQFF
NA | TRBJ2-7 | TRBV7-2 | CASSPQGPYEQYF
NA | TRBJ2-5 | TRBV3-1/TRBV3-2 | CASSQELQGRETQYF
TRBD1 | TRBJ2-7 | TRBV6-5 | CASSMGQTYEQYF